Below, one T cell receptor beta chain is given with its context. No antigen is known for it. Base-call qualities are not available, and no considerably larger clone is one nucleotide away. The CDR3 regions of human TCRbeta chains were analyzed by immunosequencing. The paper's data handling went like this. Repertoire TCRs were checked for matches against a reference library of SARS-CoV-2-specific TCRs that had been generated using the MIRA antigen-specificity platform. Breadth was defined as the fraction of unique TCRs that were SARS-CoV-2-associated. Depth was defined as the fraction of total T cells that were SARS-CoV-2-associated. Using the MIRA data, each spike-specific TCR was mapped to the spike region that the TCR reacts to and placed in a CD4 or CD8 class. Log10-transformed breadth and depth values were compared by one-way ANOVA with Sidak's multiple comparisons tests. TCRdb stores this immuneACCESS table with in-frame sequences only. Part of the clones is absent; in the studies checked, under half of the shortfall reflects unresolved V genes, and no reason is known for the rest. V, J and clone size reflect that table, while D and trimming were determined from the DNA. This sample is represented by about 190,000 clones; 90% to 95% of them were singletons. The ten largest clones capture around 3.6% of the sample.

This sample was included in a study of T cell responses to AZD1222 COVID-19 vaccine (dated by TCRdb to about 2021). In terms of the full investigation: TCR sequencing was performed for over 230 trial participants, of whom about 200 were given two doses of AZD1222 and around 25 were given two doses of MenACWY control vaccine. Trial participants were enrolled by age into 18-55, 56-69 and 70-plus year subgroups, with roughly 150, 30 and 60 TCR-sequenced participants respectively.

Deletion took 5 bases off V and 1 base off J, with a span of 11 bases between the germline ends. CDR1 and CDR2 are read off the germline V gene as SGHVS and FNYEAQ. The CDR3 holds 14 amino acids from the cysteine to the phenylalanine. Just CDR3 DNA is preserved here, 42 bases in frame from base 1. The time point label on this specimen signifies: about 28 days (+/-7) after the second vaccine dose. According to the study, the label for this sample's treatment or condition signals: meningococcal conjugate vaccine given as trial control. Vaccinee samples were obtained from the UK trials COV001 and COV002, which included a single-blind randomized controlled phase 2/3 trial of AZD1222 (ChAdOx1 nCoV-19) in healthy adults. For TCRbeta chain sequencing, PBMC samples were collected from trial participants at day 0 and at day 28 after the second dose. Study-level results and caveats: Most participants were white British and females outnumbered males, and the authors suggested that clonal diversity may have been underestimated. Spike-specific TCR breadth and depth rose significantly after two AZD1222 doses compared with day 0 and with MenACWY recipients. In the small 56-69-year group, the increase in depth fell short of significance, most likely because of low power. Because no samples from the day 14 peak response were available, repertoires could be characterized only after the peak T cell response. Reportedly, close to half of the unique spike-specific TCRs recognized epitopes lying outside the regions that are mutated in the B.1.351 and B.1.1.7 variants. The vaccine-associated CD4 TCRs covered the entire spike protein, and the dominant responses fell in regions 160-218 and 743-854. Conclusions about previously exposed vaccinees are limited, since just a handful of AZD1222 recipients were seropositive for SARS-CoV-2 at baseline.

The source is an adult who received the MenACWY meningococcal vaccine as a control. The sequencing here drew on peripheral blood, taken 28 days after the second dose of the MenACWY control vaccine. The chain is assembled from TRBV7-6 and TRBJ1-2; the D gene assignment is ambiguous. The sequence in DNA is TGTGCCAGCAGCGCAGGTGCTGTTAACTATGGCTACACCTTC. This codes for CASSAGAVNYGYTF.